This TCR beta chain stems from a study of cytomegalovirus exposure and HLA in healthy donors. In the study overall: Of about 400 genotyped donors, approximately 84% clustered with self-reported Caucasian donors.

PCR primers comprised 60 Vbeta and 13 Jbeta primers. Using immunoSEQ multiplex PCR, the repertoire was profiled, and TCRdb retains in-frame clones only, with some absent. The sample yields 100,000 or so clones, roughly four fifths seen once. As for this clone: Its cognate antigen is unknown.

Findings and caveats of the study: Using the classifier, cytomegalovirus status was reportedly diagnosed with high specificity and sensitivity. Within an earlier analysis, most TCR beta V segments proved productive either about 90% or about 30% of the time.

Per the germline V gene, CDR1 is SNHLY and CDR2 is FYNNEI. This CDR3 has 16 amino acids. Unmatched junction bases numbered 13, after V lost 8 bases and J lost 1 base. V is TRBV2 and J is TRBJ2-5; 7 bases fit TRBD2. Sequencing input: PBMCs. This receptor was obtained from a male donor in good health and CMV-seropositive. As DNA, the CDR3 is TGTGCCAGCGCGCCGGGGGGTCTTCGCTCCCAAGAGACCCAGTACTTC. Translation gives CASAPGGLRSQETQYF.